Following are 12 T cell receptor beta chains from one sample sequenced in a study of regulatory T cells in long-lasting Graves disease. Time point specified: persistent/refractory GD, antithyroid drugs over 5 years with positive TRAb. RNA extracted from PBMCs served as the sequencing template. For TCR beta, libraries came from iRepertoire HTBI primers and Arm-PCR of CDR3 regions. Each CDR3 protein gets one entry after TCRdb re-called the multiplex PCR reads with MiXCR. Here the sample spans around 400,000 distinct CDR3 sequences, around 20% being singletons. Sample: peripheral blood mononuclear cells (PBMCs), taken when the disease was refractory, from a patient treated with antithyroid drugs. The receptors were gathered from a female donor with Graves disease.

The CDR3 region is CASSPETGEETQYF. CDR3 bases: TGTGCCAGCAGCCCCGAGACAGGGGAAGAGACCCAGTACTTC. The V and J genes are TRBV6-1 and TRBJ2-5; 8 bases fit TRBD1. V was clipped by 6 bases and J by 3 bases; unmatched bases: 6. Germline V CDR1 and CDR2: MNHNS, SASEGT. The length of the CDR3 is 14 residues.

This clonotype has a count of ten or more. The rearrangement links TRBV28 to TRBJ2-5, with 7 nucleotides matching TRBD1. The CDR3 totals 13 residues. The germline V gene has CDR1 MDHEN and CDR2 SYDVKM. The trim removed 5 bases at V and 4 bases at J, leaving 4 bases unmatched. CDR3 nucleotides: TGTGCCAGCAGTAGAAACAGGGGAGAGACCCAGTACTTC. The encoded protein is CASSRNRGETQYF.

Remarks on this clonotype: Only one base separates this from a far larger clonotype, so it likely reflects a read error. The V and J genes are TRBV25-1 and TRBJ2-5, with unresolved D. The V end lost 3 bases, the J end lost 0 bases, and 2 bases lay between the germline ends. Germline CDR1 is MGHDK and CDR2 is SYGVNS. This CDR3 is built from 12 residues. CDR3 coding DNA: TGTGCCAGCAGTGAGAACCAAGAGACCCAGTACTTC. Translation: CASSENQETQYF.

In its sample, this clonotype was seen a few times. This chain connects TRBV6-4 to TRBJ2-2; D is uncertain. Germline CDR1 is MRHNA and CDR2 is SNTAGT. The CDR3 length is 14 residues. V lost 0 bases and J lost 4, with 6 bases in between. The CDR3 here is CASSDSDVTGELFF. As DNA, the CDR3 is TGTGCCAGCAGTGACTCCGACGTCACCGGGGAGCTGTTTTTT.

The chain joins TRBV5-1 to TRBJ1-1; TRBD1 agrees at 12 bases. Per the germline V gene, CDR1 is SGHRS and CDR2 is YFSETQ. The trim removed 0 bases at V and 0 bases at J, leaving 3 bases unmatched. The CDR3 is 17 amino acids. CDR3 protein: CASSLEGQGALNTEAFF. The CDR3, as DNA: TGCGCCAGCAGCTTGGAGGGACAGGGGGCCCTGAACACTGAAGCTTTCTTT.

CDR3 loop: CASSSHTGAGNTIYF. The DNA of the CDR3 is TGTGCCAGCAGCTCTCATACAGGGGCTGGAAACACCATATATTTT. This chain links TRBV7-9 with TRBJ1-3, with TRBD1 matching 7 bases. V shed 4 bases, J shed 2 bases, and the junction held 5 bases outside the gene matches. CDR1 is SEHNR and CDR2 is FQNEAQ in the germline V gene (reference sequence). The CDR3 is 15 amino acids.

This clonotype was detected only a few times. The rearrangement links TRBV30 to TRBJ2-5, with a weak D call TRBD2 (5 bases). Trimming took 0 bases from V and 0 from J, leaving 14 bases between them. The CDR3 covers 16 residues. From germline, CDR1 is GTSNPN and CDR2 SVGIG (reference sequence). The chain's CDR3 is CAWSVLSAANQETQYF. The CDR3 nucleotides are TGTGCCTGGAGTGTACTTTCAGCGGCTAACCAAGAGACCCAGTACTTC.

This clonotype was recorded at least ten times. The CDR3 is CASKGQGSEKLFF. In DNA, the CDR3 is TGTGCCAGCAAGGGACAGGGATCAGAAAAACTGTTTTTT. This chain joins TRBV6-1 and TRBJ1-4; 9 bases are shared with TRBD1. This CDR3 contains 13 residues. After removal of 7 bases from V and 8 bases from J, the junction contained 5 bases not matched to a gene. The germline V gene has CDR1 MNHNS and CDR2 SASEGT.

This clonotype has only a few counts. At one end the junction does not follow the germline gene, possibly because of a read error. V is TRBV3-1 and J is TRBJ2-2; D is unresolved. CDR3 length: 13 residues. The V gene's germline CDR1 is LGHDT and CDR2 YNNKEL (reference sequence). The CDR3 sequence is CASSQLGPGELFF. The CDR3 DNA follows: TGCGCCAGCAGCCAGCTAGGTCCCGGGGAGCTGTTTTTT. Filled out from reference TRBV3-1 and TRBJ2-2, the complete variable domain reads DTAVSQTPKYLVTQMGNDKSIKCEQNLGHDTMYWYKQDSKKFLKIMFSYNNKELIINETVPNRFSPKSPDKAHLNLHINSLELGDSAVYFCASSQLGPGELFFGEGSRLTVL.

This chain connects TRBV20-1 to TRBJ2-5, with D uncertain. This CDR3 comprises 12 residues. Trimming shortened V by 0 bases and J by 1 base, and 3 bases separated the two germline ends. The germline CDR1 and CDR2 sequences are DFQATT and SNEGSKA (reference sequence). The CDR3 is CSARELQETQYF. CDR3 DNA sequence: TGCAGTGCTAGAGAGCTCCAAGAGACCCAGTACTTC.

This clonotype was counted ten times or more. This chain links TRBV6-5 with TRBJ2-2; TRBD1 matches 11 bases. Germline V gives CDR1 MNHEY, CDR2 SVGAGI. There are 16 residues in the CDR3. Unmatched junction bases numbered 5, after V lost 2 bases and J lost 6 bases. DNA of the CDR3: TGTGCCAGCAGTTACGTTCGGACAGGGGGCCCCGGGGAGCTGTTTTTT. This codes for CASSYVRTGGPGELFF.

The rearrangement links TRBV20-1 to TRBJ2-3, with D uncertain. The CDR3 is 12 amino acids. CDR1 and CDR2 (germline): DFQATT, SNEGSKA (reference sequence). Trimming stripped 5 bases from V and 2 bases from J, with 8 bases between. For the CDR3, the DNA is TGCAGTGCTCCACCCCACACAGATACGCAGTATTTT. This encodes CSAPPHTDTQYF.